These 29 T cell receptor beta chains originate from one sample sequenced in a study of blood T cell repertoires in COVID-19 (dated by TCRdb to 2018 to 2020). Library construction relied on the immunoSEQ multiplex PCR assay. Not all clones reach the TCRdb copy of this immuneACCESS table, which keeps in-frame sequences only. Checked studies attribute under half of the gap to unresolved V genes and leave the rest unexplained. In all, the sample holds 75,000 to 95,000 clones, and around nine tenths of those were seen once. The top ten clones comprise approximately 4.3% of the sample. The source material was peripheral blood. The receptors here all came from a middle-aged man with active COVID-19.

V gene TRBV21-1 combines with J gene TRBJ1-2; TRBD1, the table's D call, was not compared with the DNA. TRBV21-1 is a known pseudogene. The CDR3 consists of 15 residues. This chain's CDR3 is CASSKGTARQYGYTF. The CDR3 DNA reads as TGTGCCAGCAGCAAGGGTACAGCCAGGCAGTATGGCTACACCTTC.

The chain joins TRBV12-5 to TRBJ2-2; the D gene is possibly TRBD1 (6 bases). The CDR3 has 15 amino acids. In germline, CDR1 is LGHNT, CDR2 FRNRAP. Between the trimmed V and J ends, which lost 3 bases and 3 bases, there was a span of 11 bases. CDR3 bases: TGTGCTAGTGGTTTCAGGGGTAAAGACACCGGGGAGCTGTTTTTT. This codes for CASGFRGKDTGELFF.

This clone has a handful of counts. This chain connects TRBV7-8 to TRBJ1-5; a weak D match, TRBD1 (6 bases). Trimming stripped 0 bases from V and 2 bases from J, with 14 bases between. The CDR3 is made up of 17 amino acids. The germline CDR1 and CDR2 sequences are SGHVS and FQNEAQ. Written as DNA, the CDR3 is TGTGCCAGCAGCTTAGCCTTAGCGGGGGCCGGCAATCAGCCCCAGCATTTT. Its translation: CASSLALAGAGNQPQHF.

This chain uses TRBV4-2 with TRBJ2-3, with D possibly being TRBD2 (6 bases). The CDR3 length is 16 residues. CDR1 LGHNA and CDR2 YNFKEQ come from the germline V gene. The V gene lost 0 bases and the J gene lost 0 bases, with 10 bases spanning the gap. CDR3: CASSQDGSGSTDTQYF. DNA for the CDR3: TGTGCCAGCAGCCAAGACGGTAGCGGAAGCACAGATACGCAGTATTTT.

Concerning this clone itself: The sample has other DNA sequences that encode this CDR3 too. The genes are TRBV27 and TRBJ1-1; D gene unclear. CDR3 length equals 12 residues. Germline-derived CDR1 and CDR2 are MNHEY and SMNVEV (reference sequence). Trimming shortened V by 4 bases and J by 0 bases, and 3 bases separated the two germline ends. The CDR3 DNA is TGTGCCAGCAGTTCAGTGAACACTGAAGCTTTCTTT. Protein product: CASSSVNTEAFF.

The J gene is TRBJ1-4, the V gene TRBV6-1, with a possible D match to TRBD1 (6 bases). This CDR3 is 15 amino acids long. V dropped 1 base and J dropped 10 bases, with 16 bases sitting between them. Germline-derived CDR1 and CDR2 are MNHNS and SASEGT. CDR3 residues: CASSEGGQAKGKLFF. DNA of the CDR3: TGTGCCAGCAGTGAAGGGGGGCAGGCTAAGGGAAAACTGTTTTTT.

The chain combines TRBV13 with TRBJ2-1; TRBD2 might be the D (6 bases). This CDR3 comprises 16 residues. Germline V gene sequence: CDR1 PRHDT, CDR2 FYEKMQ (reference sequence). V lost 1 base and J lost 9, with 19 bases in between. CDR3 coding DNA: TGTGCCAGCAGCTTAGAGGATCGAGCGGGTGCCGGTGAGCAGTTCTTC. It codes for CASSLEDRAGAGEQFF.

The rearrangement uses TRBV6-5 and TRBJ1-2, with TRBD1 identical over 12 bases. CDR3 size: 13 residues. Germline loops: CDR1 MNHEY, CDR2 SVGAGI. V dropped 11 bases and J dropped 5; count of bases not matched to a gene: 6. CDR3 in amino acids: CAGGQGARYGYTF. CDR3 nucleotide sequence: TGTGCCGGGGGACAGGGGGCCAGATATGGCTACACCTTC.

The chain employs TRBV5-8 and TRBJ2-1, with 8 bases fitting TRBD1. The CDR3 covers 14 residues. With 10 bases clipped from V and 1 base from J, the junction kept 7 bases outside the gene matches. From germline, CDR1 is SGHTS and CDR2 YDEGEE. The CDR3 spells CAQPRTGSYNEQFF. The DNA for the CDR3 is TGTGCCCAACCCAGGACAGGGTCCTACAATGAGCAGTTCTTC.

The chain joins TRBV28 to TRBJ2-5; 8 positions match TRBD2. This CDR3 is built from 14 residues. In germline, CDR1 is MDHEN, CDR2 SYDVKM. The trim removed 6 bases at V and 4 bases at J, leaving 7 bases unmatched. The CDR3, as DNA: TGTGCCAGCAGGAGAACGGGGGGGGTAGAGACCCAGTACTTC. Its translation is CASRRTGGVETQYF.

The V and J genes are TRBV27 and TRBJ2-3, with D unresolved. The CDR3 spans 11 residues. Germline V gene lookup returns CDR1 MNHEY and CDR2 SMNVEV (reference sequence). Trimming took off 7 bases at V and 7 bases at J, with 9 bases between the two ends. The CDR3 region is CASITAHTQYF. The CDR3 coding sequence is TGTGCCAGCATCACAGCACATACGCAGTATTTT.

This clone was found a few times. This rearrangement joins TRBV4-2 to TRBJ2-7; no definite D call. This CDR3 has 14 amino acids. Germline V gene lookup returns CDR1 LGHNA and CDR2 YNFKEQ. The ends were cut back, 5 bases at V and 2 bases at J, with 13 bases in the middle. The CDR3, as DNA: TGTGCCAGCAGCGCCACTACTTCGGCCTACGAGCAGTACTTC. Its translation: CASSATTSAYEQYF.

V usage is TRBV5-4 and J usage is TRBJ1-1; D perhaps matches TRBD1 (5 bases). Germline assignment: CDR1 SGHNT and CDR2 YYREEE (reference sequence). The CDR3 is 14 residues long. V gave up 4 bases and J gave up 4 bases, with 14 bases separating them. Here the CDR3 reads CASSTPTGGTEAFF. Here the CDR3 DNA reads TGTGCCAGCAGCACGCCCACGGGGGGCACTGAAGCTTTCTTT.

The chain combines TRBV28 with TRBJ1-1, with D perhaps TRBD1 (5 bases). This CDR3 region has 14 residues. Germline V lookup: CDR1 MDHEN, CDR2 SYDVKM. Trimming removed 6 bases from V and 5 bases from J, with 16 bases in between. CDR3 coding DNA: TGTGCCAGCAGCCTGGGGGGATCTCAGACTGAAGCTTTCTTT. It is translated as CASSLGGSQTEAFF.

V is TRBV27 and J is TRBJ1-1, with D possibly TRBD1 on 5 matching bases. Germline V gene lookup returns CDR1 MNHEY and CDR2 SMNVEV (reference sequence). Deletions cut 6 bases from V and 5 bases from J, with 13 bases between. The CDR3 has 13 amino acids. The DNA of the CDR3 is TGTGCCAGCAGCTCTTGGAGGGGAACTGAAGCTTTCTTT. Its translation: CASSSWRGTEAFF.

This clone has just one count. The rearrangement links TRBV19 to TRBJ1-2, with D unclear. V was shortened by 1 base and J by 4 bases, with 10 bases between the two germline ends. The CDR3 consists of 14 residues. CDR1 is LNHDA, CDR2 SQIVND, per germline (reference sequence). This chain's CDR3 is CASSIAPEPYGYTF. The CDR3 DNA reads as TGTGCCAGTAGTATAGCCCCAGAACCCTATGGCTACACCTTC.

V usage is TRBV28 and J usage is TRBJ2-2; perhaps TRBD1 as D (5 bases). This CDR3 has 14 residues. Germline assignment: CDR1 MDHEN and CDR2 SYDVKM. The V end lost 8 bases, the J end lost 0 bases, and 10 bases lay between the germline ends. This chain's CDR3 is CASRWGPNTGELFF. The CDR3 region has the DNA TGTGCCAGCCGCTGGGGCCCGAACACCGGGGAGCTGTTTTTT.

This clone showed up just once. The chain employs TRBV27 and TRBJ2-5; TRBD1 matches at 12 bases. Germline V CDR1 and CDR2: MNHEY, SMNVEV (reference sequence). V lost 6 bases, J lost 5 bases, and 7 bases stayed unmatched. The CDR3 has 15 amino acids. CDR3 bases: TGTGCCAGCAGCCGGGGACAGGGGGCTGCGGAGACCCAGTACTTC. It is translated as CASSRGQGAAETQYF.

CDR3 DNA: TGTGCCAGCAGTTTAGTTCAGGGCGCTGAAGCTTTCTTT. Translating gives CASSLVQGAEAFF. The chain carries TRBV12-3 or TRBV12-4 and TRBJ1-1; TRBD1 might be the D (5 bases). The CDR3 covers 13 residues. Trimming took 1 base from V and 6 from J, leaving 9 bases between them.

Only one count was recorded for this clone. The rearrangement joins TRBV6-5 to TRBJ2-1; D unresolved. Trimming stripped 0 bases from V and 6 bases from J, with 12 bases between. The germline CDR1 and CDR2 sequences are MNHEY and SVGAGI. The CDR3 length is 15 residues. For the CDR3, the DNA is TGTGCCAGCAGTTACTCGATGGCTAGTTCCAATGAGCAGTTCTTC. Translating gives CASSYSMASSNEQFF.

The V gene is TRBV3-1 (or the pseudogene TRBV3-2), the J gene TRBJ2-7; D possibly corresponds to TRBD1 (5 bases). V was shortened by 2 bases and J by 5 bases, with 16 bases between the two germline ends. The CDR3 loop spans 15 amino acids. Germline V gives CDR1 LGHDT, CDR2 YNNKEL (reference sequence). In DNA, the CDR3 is TGTGCCAGCAGCCAAAGACAGAGCCGTAAGGACGAGCAGTACTTC. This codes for CASSQRQSRKDEQYF.

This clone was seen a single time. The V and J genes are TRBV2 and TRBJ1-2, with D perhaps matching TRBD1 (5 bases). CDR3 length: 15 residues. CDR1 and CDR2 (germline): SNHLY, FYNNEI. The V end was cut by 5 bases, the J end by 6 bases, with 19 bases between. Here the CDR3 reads CASSLDRAGINGYTF. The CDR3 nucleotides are TGTGCCAGCAGTCTAGACCGGGCAGGGATTAATGGCTACACCTTC.

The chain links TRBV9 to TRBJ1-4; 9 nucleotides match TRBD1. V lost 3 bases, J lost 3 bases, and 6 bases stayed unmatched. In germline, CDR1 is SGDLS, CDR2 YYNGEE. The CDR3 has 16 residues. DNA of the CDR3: TGTGCCAGCAGCGCCGGGACAGGGCCCGCTAATGAAAAACTGTTTTTT. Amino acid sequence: CASSAGTGPANEKLFF.

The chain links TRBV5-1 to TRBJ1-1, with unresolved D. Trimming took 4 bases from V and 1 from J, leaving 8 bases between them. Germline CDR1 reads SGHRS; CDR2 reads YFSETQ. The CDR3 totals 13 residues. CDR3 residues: CASSPRRNTEAFF. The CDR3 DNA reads TGCGCCAGCAGCCCGCGAAGGAACACTGAAGCTTTCTTT.

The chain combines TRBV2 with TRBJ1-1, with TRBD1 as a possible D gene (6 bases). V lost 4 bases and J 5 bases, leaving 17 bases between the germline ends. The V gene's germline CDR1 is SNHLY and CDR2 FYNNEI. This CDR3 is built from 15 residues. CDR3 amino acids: CASSGSGAVGTEAFF. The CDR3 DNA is TGTGCCAGCAGTGGATCAGGGGCGGTCGGGACTGAAGCTTTCTTT.

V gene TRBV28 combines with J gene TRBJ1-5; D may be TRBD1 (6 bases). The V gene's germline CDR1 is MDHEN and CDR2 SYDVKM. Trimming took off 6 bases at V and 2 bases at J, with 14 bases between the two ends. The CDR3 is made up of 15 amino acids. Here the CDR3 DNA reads TGTGCCAGCAGGATTTGGGGGCTTGGCAATCAGCCCCAGCATTTT. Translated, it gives CASRIWGLGNQPQHF.

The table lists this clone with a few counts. CDR3: CAWSPRGTQPQHF. CDR3 sequence (DNA): TGTGCCTGGAGTCCCCGGGGTACCCAGCCCCAGCATTTT. J is TRBJ1-5 and V is TRBV30; no reliable D call. Trimming left V 2 bases short and J 7 bases short, with 12 bases between. The CDR3 consists of 13 residues. Germline V CDR1 and CDR2: GTSNPN, SVGIG (reference sequence).

The CDR3 reads CASSQGLTGGLDTQYF. The CDR3 coding sequence is TGTGCCAGCAGCCAGGGGCTAACGGGGGGCTTGGATACGCAGTATTTT. The chain carries TRBV4-2 and TRBJ2-3; a possible D gene is TRBD2 (7 bases). The CDR3 consists of 16 residues. Germline CDR1 reads LGHNA; CDR2 reads YNFKEQ. Trimming took off 3 bases at V and 6 bases at J, with 19 bases between the two ends.

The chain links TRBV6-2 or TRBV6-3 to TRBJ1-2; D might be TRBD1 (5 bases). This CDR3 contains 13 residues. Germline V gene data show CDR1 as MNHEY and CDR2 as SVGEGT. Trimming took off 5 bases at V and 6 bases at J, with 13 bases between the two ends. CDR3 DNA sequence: TGTGCCAGCAGTCAACCCTTACAGGATGGCTACACCTTC. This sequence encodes CASSQPLQDGYTF.